What follows are 5 T cell receptor beta chains derived from one specimen sequenced in a study of shared clonotypes between healthy human individuals. Clones were read by immunoSEQ multiplex PCR, and TCRdb kept only the in-frame ones, dropping some. The sample includes about 1 million clones, 70% to 80% of them seen just once. The sequencing sample was made of memory CD4+ T cells sorted from blood. Subset meaning: CD45RA-negative fraction. The receptor set was obtained from a man aged 18 to 29 in good health.

The chain is built from TRBV5-4 and TRBJ1-1; TRBD1 agrees at 11 bases. The CDR3 is 16 residues long. CDR1 is SGHNT and CDR2 is YYREEE in the germline V gene (reference sequence). J lost 4 bases, V lost 0 bases, and 5 bases had no gene match. In DNA form, the CDR3 reads TGTGCCAGCAGCTTGGGGACAGGGGGCTCTGGCACTGAAGCTTTCTTT. This encodes CASSLGTGGSGTEAFF.

The rearrangement uses TRBV2 and TRBJ1-6, with a tentative D call TRBD1 (6 bases). Germline V gene data show CDR1 as SNHLY and CDR2 as FYNNEI. Trimming removed 2 bases from V and 6 bases from J, with 11 bases in between. The CDR3 is 15 amino acids. CDR3 amino acids: CASSEQTGTNSPLHF. DNA for the CDR3: TGTGCCAGCAGTGAACAAACAGGGACTAATTCACCCCTCCACTTT.

This chain uses TRBV12-2 with TRBJ2-3; TRBD2, the D gene given by the table, was not confirmed from the DNA. TRBV12-2 has pseudogene status. CDR3 length: 16 residues. CDR3 protein: CASHQPSGRRTDTQYF. The CDR3 nucleotides are TGTGCAAGTCACCAACCTAGCGGGAGACGCACAGATACGCAGTATTTT.

The J gene is TRBJ1-5, the V gene TRBV28, with D unclear. From germline, CDR1 is MDHEN and CDR2 SYDVKM. The CDR3 contains 15 residues. V lost 5 bases and J 3 bases, leaving 14 bases between the germline ends. The chain's CDR3 is CASSRVGSANQPQHF. DNA for the CDR3: TGTGCCAGCAGTCGCGTCGGGTCGGCCAATCAGCCCCAGCATTTT.

This clone was seen only once. CDR3: CASSSHGTGGGQPQHF. The DNA of the CDR3 is TGTGCCAGTAGTTCCCACGGGACAGGGGGCGGGCAGCCCCAGCATTTT. The rearrangement uses TRBV19 and TRBJ1-5; TRBD1 matches at 12 bases. V was pared by 5 bases and J by 7 bases, with 9 bases of the junction left unmatched. The CDR3 is 16 amino acids. CDR1 LNHDA and CDR2 SQIVND come from the germline V gene (reference sequence).